The subject of this entry is one TCR beta chain. A second PCR, run for roughly 7 to 12 cycles, used a sample-barcoded 5' primer plus a J-beta primer mix. MiXCR, applied by TCRdb to the 5' RACE reads, yields one record per CDR3 protein. The profile covers some 900,000 distinct CDR3 sequences, with 29% appearing a single time and roughly a sixth taken by the ten largest. These data originate in a study of blood T cells in healthy people across ages. As for the study in general: When template switching was applied, about one barcoded beta molecule was captured per two T cells.

V lost 0 bases and J lost 10, with 13 bases in between. The germline gives CDR1 GTSNPN, CDR2 SVGIG (reference sequence). The CDR3 has 14 residues. The source of this sequence is a woman of 80 years or more in good health. The chain is built from TRBV30 and TRBJ1-6; D is unresolved. Sequenced material: blood. The CDR3 sequence is CAWSVGSFRSPLHF. DNA of the CDR3: TGTGCCTGGAGTGTAGGTAGTTTCCGATCACCCCTCCACTTT.